This T cell receptor (beta chain) originates from a study of identical twins. A note on this clonotype: Its antigen remains unidentified.

Points from the study as a whole: Insertions ran lower in abundant cord blood beta clonotypes, though not in memory repertoires.

TCRdb called the 5' RACE reads again in MiXCR, with one record for every CDR3 protein. The table records 650,000 to 800,000 distinct CDR3 sequences, less than 10% of them present only once. In germline, CDR1 is DFQATT, CDR2 SNEGSKA (reference sequence). V shed 0 bases, J shed 7 bases, and the junction held 5 bases outside the gene matches. The CDR3 consists of 14 residues. There were only healthy Caucasians among the donors. Another study also made use of these data, one on yellow fever vaccine responses in identical twins.

The rearrangement links TRBV20-1 to TRBJ1-4; TRBD1 aligns across 7 bases. This TCR was sampled from a woman under 30 in good health. Sequencing input: PBMCs. CDR3 nucleotides: TGCAGTGCTAGAGATGGACAGGATGGTGAAAAACTGTTTTTT. Its translation is CSARDGQDGEKLFF.